This TCR beta chain was captured in a study of blood T cell repertoires in COVID-19. About the research overall: Sites across the United States, Italy and Spain contributed samples from acute and convalescent COVID-19.

Individuals aged roughly 18 to 95 years were recruited from around 22 US areas. In the original workflow: Estimation of nucleated cell counts relied on the amplification of reference gene primers. Clones were read by immunoSEQ multiplex PCR, and TCRdb kept only the in-frame ones, dropping some. From that table come the V and J calls and clone size; the DNA was used to work out D and trimming. The sample gives roughly 250,000 clones, roughly 88% of which show up once; roughly 1.2% is in the top ten. The CDR3 is made up of 16 amino acids. V lost 0 bases to trimming and J lost 1 base; unmatched junction nucleotides: 5. In germline, CDR1 is SGHRS, CDR2 YFSETQ.

Sequences were obtained from PBMCs or T cells enriched from blood (not recorded which). This chain connects TRBV5-1 to TRBJ1-1, with 8 positions matching TRBD1. The TCR comes from a woman between 35 and 50 years old with acute COVID-19. The CDR3 sequence: CASSLGTGYSNTEAFF. CDR3 sequence (DNA): TGCGCCAGCAGCTTGGGGACAGGGTATTCGAACACTGAAGCTTTCTTT.